Listed below are T cell receptor beta chains from one sample, sequenced in a study of cytomegalovirus exposure and HLA in healthy donors. Data came from immunoSEQ multiplex PCR; TCRdb stores just in-frame clones and leaves some out. The data show about 150,000 clones, with less than 65% seen just once and 3% held by the top ten. The specimen sequenced was PBMCs. The receptors come from a woman in her twenties or thirties in good health and CMV-seropositive. CDR3s include the opening cysteine and the closing phenylalanine or tryptophan. A D gene is named only where the DNA matches it firmly.

J | V | D | CDR3
TRBJ2-3 | TRBV19 | . | CASTRRGGSTDTQYF
TRBJ2-3 | TRBV4-1 | . | CASSQEGGRVTQYF
TRBJ2-7 | TRBV2 | . | CASSEPGGTYEQYF
TRBJ2-1 | TRBV6-5 | . | CASSYEAGGDYNEQFF
TRBJ2-7 | TRBV18 | . | CASSPQQGNEQYF
TRBJ2-7 | TRBV19 | . | CASNSPAAAKYF
TRBJ1-1 | TRBV14 | . | CASSHWRENTEAFF
TRBJ1-2 | TRBV7-9 | . | CASSPGPRTGYTF
TRBJ2-7 | TRBV7-3 | TRBD2 | CASSFEGGYEQYF
TRBJ2-1 | TRBV6-5 | . | CASSYGGESYNEQFF
TRBJ1-1 | TRBV4-2 | . | CASSLHGQPQEAFF
TRBJ2-3 | TRBV9 | TRBD2 | CASSVEAGALPDTQYF
TRBJ1-2 | TRBV29-1 | TRBD1 | CSVETDRVSGYTF
TRBJ1-1 | TRBV5-6 | TRBD1 | CASSLLGQGTEAFF
TRBJ2-7 | TRBV6-1 | TRBD1 | CASSGGQGPSYEQYF